This T cell receptor beta chain derives from a study of technical replicates of blood from a handful of donors. Trimming stripped 2 bases from V and 7 bases from J, with 6 bases between. Germline CDR1 MNHNS, CDR2 SASEGT. CDR3 length equals 12 residues. The data were produced by immunoSEQ multiplex PCR, yet TCRdb's version contains in-frame clones alone and is incomplete. The sample has 60,000 to 75,000 clones; roughly 97% are singletons. This chain links TRBV6-1 with TRBJ2-1; D unresolved. The TCR sequence derives from a human donor in good health. Material for sequencing was T cells isolated from PBMCs. The CDR3 spells CASSEFQNEQFF. DNA for the CDR3: TGTGCCAGCAGTGAATTCCAGAATGAGCAGTTCTTC.